This record looks at one TCR beta chain sequence and its context. Its specific antigen is unknown. The input lacks base qualities; no much larger clone sits a single base away. From the germline V gene (reference sequence), CDR1 is LNHDA and CDR2 is SQIVND. Trimming leaves V shorter by 0 bases and J shorter by 2 bases, with the junction holding 9 bases beyond the gene matches. From its cysteine to its phenylalanine, the CDR3 spans 18 amino acids. Just the 54-base CDR3 DNA is kept, in frame starting at base 1. TCRbeta CDR3 regions were amplified from genomic DNA using the immunoSEQ Assay, a bias-controlled multiplex PCR. The authors' analysis ran thus. Within the assay, amplification of reference gene primers was used to estimate how many nucleated cells each sample contained. To quantify the absolute abundance of each unique TCRbeta CDR3 rearrangement, sequence reads were collapsed and filtered. For each sample, productive Simpson clonality was calculated as the square root of Simpson's diversity index over productive rearrangements. In TCRdb, the immuneACCESS table is reduced to in-frame sequences with V and J assigned. These tables do not hold every clone; where another copy was compared, an unresolved V gene accounts for under half, and the others remain unexplained. V and J calls and clone size follow that table, whereas D and trimming were derived from the DNA. Present in this sample are more than 90,000 clones, 80% to 90% of which were seen just once. The ten largest clones take up under 14% of the sample.

The collaborating institutions used their own protocols to collect whole blood in K2EDTA tubes. For TCRbeta analysis, collaborator samples were shipped as frozen whole blood, as isolated PBMCs, or as DNA extracted from either sample type. These data originate in a study of blood T cell repertoires in COVID-19 (dated by TCRdb to between 2020 and 2021). As for the study more broadly: The collaborator samples originated in the United States, Italy and Spain and spanned the acute and convalescent phases of COVID-19. The samples were drawn from two sources: the first 160 participants of the ongoing ImmuneRACE study, and 1,000 to 1,500 subjects contributed by 6 global collaborators. The prospective study material was composed of cDNA or gDNA derived from T cells, B-cell-depleted T cells, or PBMCs. Where available, HLA class I and class II types were obtained from metadata supplied by the sample provider rather than from assay-based typing. Deeply sampled blood TCRbeta repertoires from subjects exposed to, actively infected with, or recovered from COVID-19 were included in the dataset. The repertoires were made available in a free public database intended to serve as a resource for research on the immune response to SARS-CoV-2. A de-identified subject ID, COVID-19 status, age in years and sex were almost always included in the sample metadata.

The full study reports these points: The quantity of clinical and demographic metadata differed by source and by participant and was supplied without curation.

The clonotype originates from a woman in her 30s with acute or convalescent COVID-19. The sample consisted of peripheral blood. The receptor chain draws on TRBV19 and TRBJ2-3, with 9 bases in between that match TRBD2. The DNA reads TGTGCCAGTAGTATAGAGGGCGGGGGGGAACGTACCACAGATACGCAGTATTTT. Its translation is CASSIEGGGERTTDTQYF.